One and the same sample provided the 11 T cell receptor beta chains below, sequenced in a study of blood T cells in healthy people across ages. A J-beta primer mix and a sample-barcoded 5' primer were used in a second PCR of roughly 6 to 11 cycles. TCRdb called the 5' RACE reads again in MiXCR, with one record for every CDR3 protein. The sample lists 1 million or so distinct CDR3 sequences; around 43% were seen once. Sequencing was carried out using blood. The source of these receptors is a woman aged 55-75 years in good health.

On this clonotype itself: A read error may explain this, as a much larger clone is one base away. The genes are TRBV29-1 and TRBJ2-7; either TRBD1 or TRBD2 may fit D (5 bases each). Germline loops: CDR1 SQVTM, CDR2 ANQGSEA. The CDR3 is 12 residues long. This CDR3 reads CSGTRGSYKQYF. CDR3 bases: TGCAGCGGGACGAGGGGCTCCTACAAGCAGTACTTC.

This clonotype was observed a handful of times. The gene calls are TRBV3-1 and TRBJ2-4; 7 nucleotides match TRBD1. J was trimmed by 0 bases and V by 1 base; bases with no gene match: 3. The CDR3 length is 16 residues. Germline V CDR1 and CDR2: LGHDT, YNNKEL (reference sequence). CDR3 nucleotide sequence: TGTGCCAGCAGCCAAGTGGGACAGCGAGCCAAAAACATTCAGTACTTC. It encodes CASSQVGQRAKNIQYF.

The chain links TRBV15 to TRBJ2-5; 12 bases align to TRBD2. The ends lost 3 bases at V and 1 base at J; junction bases unmatched: 15. The CDR3 runs 20 residues. Germline-derived CDR1 and CDR2 are LNHNV and YYDKDF (reference sequence). The CDR3 nucleotides read TGTGCCACCAGCAGCAAGGGGGTACGACTAGCGGGAGTCTTCCAAGAGACCCAGTACTTC. As protein: CATSSKGVRLAGVFQETQYF. The variable domain in full, completed from reference TRBV15 and TRBJ2-5, reads DAMVIQNPRYQVTQFGKPVTLSCSQTLNHNVMYWYQQKSSQAPKLLFHYYDKDFNNEADTPDNFQSRRPNTSFCFLDIRSPGLGDTAMYLCATSSKGVRLAGVFQETQYFGPGTRLLVL.

The sample holds a few counts of this clonotype. This chain joins TRBV5-1 and TRBJ2-5, with TRBD1 matching 8 bases. CDR1 and CDR2 from the germline V gene are SGHRS and YFSETQ. The CDR3 extends over 15 amino acids. The V segment lost 4 bases and the J segment 5 bases; nucleotides outside the gene matches: 10. The CDR3 DNA is TGCGCCAGCAGCATTCAGGGGGCGATCCGGGAGACCCAGTACTTC. Translation gives CASSIQGAIRETQYF.

This clonotype was found a few times. The rearrangement uses TRBV29-1 and TRBJ2-3; the D gene could be TRBD1 or TRBD2 (5 bases each). The CDR3 length is 14 residues. Looked up from germline, CDR1 is SQVTM and CDR2 is ANQGSEA. V was shortened by 4 bases and J by 1 base, with 12 bases between the two germline ends. CDR3 region: CSVVRQGRTDTQYF. In nucleotides, the CDR3 is TGCAGCGTTGTCCGGCAGGGACGCACAGATACGCAGTATTTT.

This chain uses TRBV7-9 with TRBJ2-5; 13 bases align to TRBD2. The V and J ends lost 7 bases and 11 bases, in that order; junction bases with no gene match: 22. Germline CDR1 reads SEHNR; CDR2 reads FQNEAQ (reference sequence). CDR3 size: 18 residues. The CDR3 coding sequence is TGTGCCAGCATTTGGACTAGCGGGAGTGAGGGTTCCTTCAATGAGCAGTACTTC. It encodes CASIWTSGSEGSFNEQYF.

The chain has TRBV6-1 and TRBJ2-5; 10 nucleotides line up with TRBD2. The closer fit of TRBJ2-7 to the DNA end suggests the J call may be wrong. This CDR3 comprises 13 residues. From germline, CDR1 is MNHNS and CDR2 SASEGT. The chain's CDR3 is CATRTSGYYEQYF. The CDR3, as DNA: TGTGCCACCAGGACTAGCGGATACTACGAGCAGTACTTC.

This clonotype was recorded a few times. V is TRBV30 and J is TRBJ2-7, with D possibly matching TRBD2 (5 bases). The DNA end lines up better with TRBJ2-5; the J call may be wrong. The CDR3 length is 12 residues. CDR1 and CDR2 (germline): GTSNPN, SVGIG (reference sequence). In nucleotides, the CDR3 is TGTGCCTGGAGTAGGTCGGGGATGACCCAGTACTTC. As protein: CAWSRSGMTQYF.

The chain is built from TRBV24-1 and TRBJ2-1; 8 bases fit TRBD2. The CDR3 sequence is 17 residues long. V lost 3 bases and J lost 9; bases outside the gene matches: 15. Germline V lookup: CDR1 KGHDR, CDR2 SFDVKD. DNA of the CDR3: TGTGCCACCAGTGATCTCGGCTCGGGAGGGCCTTTGGGTGAGCAGTTCTTC. Translated: CATSDLGSGGPLGEQFF.

This clonotype has a single count. CDR3: CASSHQGQEAFF. The DNA for the CDR3 is TGCGCCAGCAGCCATCAAGGACAGGAAGCTTTCTTT. The chain employs TRBV4-1 and TRBJ1-1; D possibly corresponds to TRBD1 (6 bases). This CDR3 is 12 amino acids long. V shed 3 bases and J shed 8 bases, with 10 bases lying between them. From germline, CDR1 is MGHRA and CDR2 YSYEKL.

This chain uses TRBV20-1 with TRBJ2-2, with D possibly being TRBD2 (6 bases). There are 14 residues in the CDR3. CDR1 and CDR2 from the germline V gene are DFQATT and SNEGSKA (reference sequence). V shed 3 bases and J shed 6 bases, with 14 bases lying between them. In DNA, the CDR3 is TGCAGTGCTAGTTTGACGCAGCGGGCCGGGGAGCTGTTTTTT. It is translated as CSASLTQRAGELFF.